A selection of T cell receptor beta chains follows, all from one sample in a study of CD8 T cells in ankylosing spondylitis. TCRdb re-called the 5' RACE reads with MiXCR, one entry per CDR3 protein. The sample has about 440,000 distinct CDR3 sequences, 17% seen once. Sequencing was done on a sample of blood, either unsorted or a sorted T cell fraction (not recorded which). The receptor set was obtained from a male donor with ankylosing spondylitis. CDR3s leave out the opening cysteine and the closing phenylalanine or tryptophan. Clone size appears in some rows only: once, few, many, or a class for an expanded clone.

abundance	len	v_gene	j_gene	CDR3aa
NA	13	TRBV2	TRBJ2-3	ASSVASGGSDTQY
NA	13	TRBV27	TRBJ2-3	ASSLIDRVTDTQY
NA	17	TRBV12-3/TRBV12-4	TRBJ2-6	ASRDGTSGYYSGANVLT
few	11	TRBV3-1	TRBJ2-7	ASSPRENSEQY
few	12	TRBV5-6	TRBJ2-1	ASSPGGLKYEQF
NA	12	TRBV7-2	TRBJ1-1	ASSLIIPNTEAF
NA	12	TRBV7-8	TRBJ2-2	ASSLAFGSGELF
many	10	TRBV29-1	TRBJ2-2	SHEGVGGELF
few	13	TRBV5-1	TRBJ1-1	ASNSGGGMNTEAF
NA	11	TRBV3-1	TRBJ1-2	ASTRGQSGGYT
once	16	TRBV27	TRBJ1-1	ASSLSRAQLGGVAEAF
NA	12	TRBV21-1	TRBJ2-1	ASVKRGGRNEQF
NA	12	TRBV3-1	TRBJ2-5	ASSQRTRGETQY
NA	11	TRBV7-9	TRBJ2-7	ASSLIGNYEQY